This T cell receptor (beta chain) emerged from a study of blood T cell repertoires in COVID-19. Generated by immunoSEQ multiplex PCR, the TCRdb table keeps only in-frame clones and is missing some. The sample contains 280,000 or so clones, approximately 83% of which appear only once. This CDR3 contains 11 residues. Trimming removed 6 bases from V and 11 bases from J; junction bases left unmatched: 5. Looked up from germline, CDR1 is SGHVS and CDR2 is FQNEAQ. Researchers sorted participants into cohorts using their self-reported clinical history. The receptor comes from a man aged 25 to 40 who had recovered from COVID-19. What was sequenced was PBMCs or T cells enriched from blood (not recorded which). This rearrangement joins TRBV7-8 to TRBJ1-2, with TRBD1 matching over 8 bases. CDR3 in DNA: TGTGCCAGCAGTAAGGACAGGGTATACACCTTC. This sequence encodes CASSKDRVYTF.